This T cell receptor beta chain was sequenced during a study of PD-L1 blockade in urothelial cancer (dated by TCRdb to about 2017). In terms of the full investigation: Every patient began therapy in about 2014 and was given atezolizumab 1,200 mg intravenously every 3 weeks. About nine tenths of the roughly 29 patients were males with bladder-origin urothelial cancer, and about 65% of the roughly 30 reported a prior smoking history. Patients had an ECOG performance status of 0 or 1 and had received between 0 and 3 prior chemotherapy regimens. Blood samples were analyzed at two time points: 3 weeks after treatment start (second dose) and 6 weeks after treatment start. Blood samples gave median yields of approximately 130,000 T cells and around 88,000 unique TCRs, along with a median clonality of around 0.08. An exploratory multi-omic analysis was conducted of the somatic, immune and clinical correlates of response to PD-L1 blockade with atezolizumab in urothelial cancer. Pretreatment tumor samples, along with matched peripheral blood collected serially before and after atezolizumab treatment, underwent TCR sequencing. Durable clinical benefit was defined as progression-free survival longer than 6 months, and TCR features were also tested against progression-free and overall survival. In the same patients who had TCR sequencing, pretreatment tumors also underwent whole exome sequencing and RNA sequencing. Eight or nine patients reached durable clinical benefit, while 20 patients did not. Twenty-nine patients had pretreatment blood TCR-seq, some 25 had at least one posttreatment blood collection, and some 25 had tumor TCR-seq.

Its CDR3 holds 12 amino acids, cysteine through phenylalanine. Only the CDR3 DNA stays, 36 bases, in frame from base 1. Relative to germline, V is missing 8 bases and J is missing 8 bases, with 5 bases of the junction outside any gene match. From the germline V gene, CDR1 is ENHRY and CDR2 is SYGVKD. The time point label for this specimen denotes: peripheral blood 6 weeks after treatment start. A cohort of 25 to 30 patients with locally advanced or metastatic urothelial carcinoma, treated at Memorial Sloan Kettering on a trial protocol, was included. Peripheral blood mononuclear cells were collected pretreatment and during treatment, with between 1 and 8 total time points obtained per patient. The Qiagen DNeasy Blood extraction kit was used to purify genomic DNA from total PBMCs and from tumor samples. Collected pretreatment and during treatment, PBMCs were isolated and stored as previously described.

To estimate absolute template abundance from read counts, synthetic TCR analog templates were spiked into each PCR. The immunoSEQ assay was used to amplify TCRbeta CDR3 regions from genomic DNA with bias-controlled V and J gene primers. Rearranged TCRbeta segments were sequenced at approximately 20X coverage. The paper's data handling went like this. Sequencing errors were corrected by clustering and CDR3s were annotated against IMGT to assign V, D and J genes. Downstream analyses used only productive TCRbeta rearrangements and left out out-of-frame or stop-codon sequences. To compute clonality, Shannon entropy was normalized by the log of the number of unique productive sequences and then subtracted from one. Fisher's exact test with Benjamini-Hochberg correction, using a cutoff of adjusted p below 0.01, was how clones that differed between time points or between blood and tumor were identified. TCRdb re-hosts the immuneACCESS table, in-frame sequences only. Its copies lack some clones; in the studies checked, an unresolved V gene accounts for under half of them, and the cause for the rest is not known. For V, J and clone size, that table is used; D and trimming come from the DNA. The sample data list tens of thousands of clones, and 80% to 90% of these were observed just once. The top ten clones comprise about 7.6% of the sample.

On the study overall, not on this receptor specifically: Because the sample size was small (n of about 29) and many exploratory analyses were performed, the results are intended to be hypothesis-generating. At 3 weeks after the start of treatment, tumor-associated TCR clones in peripheral blood had expanded more in patients with durable benefit (n ≈ 24, p = 0.022). Improved progression-free and overall survival was associated with having pretreatment peripheral blood TCR clonality below the median.

Comments on this clone: Its antigen target is currently unknown. Per-base qualities were not stored, and no clone one base away is much larger.

The rearranged chain carries TRBV10-3 and TRBJ1-4, with 7 junctional bases fitting TRBD1. This sequence originates from a man older than 75 with urothelial cancer. The material sequenced was PBMCs, taken around atezolizumab (anti-PD-L1) treatment. The nucleotides are TGTGCCATCGGACAGGCGGGGGAAAAACTGTTTTTT. Its product reads: CAIGQAGEKLFF.